A single TCR beta chain is shown here with its context. Its antigen is still unknown. These data originate in a study of beta chain features in type 1 diabetes. Sequencing targeted expressed TCRB transcripts, as all isolated RNA had been reverse transcribed. TCRdb keeps only in-frame clones here, not all; method: immunoSEQ multiplex PCR. This repertoire shows 300,000 to 350,000 clones, under 8.5% found once; its top ten account for more than 0.4%. Study-wide results and limits: Healthy donors had naive, central memory and Treg TCRB repertoires that appeared less similar than those seen among patients.

From germline, CDR1 is SNHLY and CDR2 FYNNEI. V was clipped by 5 bases and J by 6 bases, with 11 bases between them. The CDR3 totals 12 residues. The clonotype was recovered from a woman aged 18-29 years in good health. Sequencing was performed on central memory CD4+ T cells from blood. The rearrangement links TRBV2 to TRBJ2-7; no definite D call. The CDR3 bases are TGTGCCAGCAGTTGGGGAAACGGCGAGCAGTACTTC. Translation gives CASSWGNGEQYF.